What follows describes a single TCR beta chain. This entry belongs to a study of early T cells in non-severe SARS-CoV-2 infection. Study-level background: The chains were unpaired, and the sequenced material was bulk RNA from unsorted whole blood.

In TCRdb, the 5' RACE reads were re-called with MiXCR into one record per CDR3 protein. Among about 52,000 distinct CDR3 sequences, 9.5% to 11% were seen once, and the ten largest hold 13%. The sequence was collected from an adult who was a healthcare worker with PCR-confirmed SARS-CoV-2 infection or an uninfected control (not recorded which). The specimen was whole blood.

The CDR3 coding sequence is TGTGCCAGCAGCCAAAAGTCCCGGGACAGGGCGTTCGCTGGAAACACCATATATTTT. Amino acids: CASSQKSRDRAFAGNTIYF. The chain combines TRBV11-2 with TRBJ1-3, with 9 positions matching TRBD1. V lost 5 bases to trimming and J lost 2 bases; unmatched junction nucleotides: 16. The CDR3 covers 19 residues. The germline V gene encodes CDR1 SGHAT and CDR2 FQNNGV.